A single sample gave rise to the 25 T cell receptor beta chains below, sequenced in a study of response to subunit inactivated influenza vaccine. TCRdb recomputed calls from the RT-PCR reads with MiXCR, one row per CDR3 protein. The sample has more than 450,000 distinct CDR3 sequences, approximately 12% seen once. Sequences were derived from PBMCs from blood, sampled on the day of vaccination. All receptors come from a man aged 45-65 years who received an inactivated influenza vaccine.

This clonotype has ten or more counts. The V gene is TRBV5-1, the J gene TRBJ2-1, with D hard to call. From germline, CDR1 is SGHRS and CDR2 YFSETQ. V lost 6 bases and J lost 1, with 14 bases in between. The CDR3 runs 15 residues. In nucleotides, the CDR3 is TGCGCCAGCATGCCGGGTTCCGGTTCCTACAATGAGCAGTTCTTC. Its protein is CASMPGSGSYNEQFF.

The V gene is TRBV18, the J gene TRBJ2-7; D ambiguous. Germline V gene sequence: CDR1 KGHSH, CDR2 LQKENI. V lost 2 bases and J 2 bases, leaving 10 bases between the germline ends. CDR3 size: 14 residues. CDR3 amino acids: CASSPGSNTYEQYF. CDR3 nucleotides: TGTGCCAGCTCACCAGGCAGTAACACCTACGAGCAGTACTTC.

Many counts were recorded for this clonotype. The rearrangement joins TRBV5-1 to TRBJ2-5; D may be TRBD1 (5 bases). There are 15 residues in the CDR3. Trimming shortened V by 0 bases and J by 2 bases, and 11 bases separated the two germline ends. Germline V lookup: CDR1 SGHRS, CDR2 YFSETQ. Here the CDR3 reads CASSLVAGLQETQYF. The DNA for the CDR3 is TGCGCCAGCAGCTTGGTGGCAGGGCTGCAAGAGACCCAGTACTTC.

This clonotype turned up a few times. The V call is TRBV15, the J call TRBJ1-4; unclear D gene. Germline V gives CDR1 LNHNV, CDR2 YYDKDF (reference sequence). CDR3 length equals 15 residues. Trimming stripped 3 bases from V and 5 bases from J, with 13 bases between. In nucleotides, the CDR3 is TGTGCCACCAGCAGTCGGACGGTGGGGAATGAAAAACTGTTTTTT. This encodes CATSSRTVGNEKLFF.

This chain joins TRBV7-2 and TRBJ2-5; D remains unclear. This CDR3 has 12 amino acids. V was cut by 5 bases and J by 2 bases, with 6 bases left in between. The germline gives CDR1 SGHTA, CDR2 FQGNSA. The DNA of the CDR3 is TGTGCCAGCAGCCAAAGTCAAGAGACCCAGTACTTC. Protein product: CASSQSQETQYF.

This clonotype was seen a few times. The chain has TRBV5-5 and TRBJ2-2; D gene ambiguous. Germline V gene data show CDR1 as SGHKS and CDR2 as YYEKEE (reference sequence). CDR3 length: 15 residues. V shed 4 bases and J shed 5 bases, with 15 bases lying between them. The CDR3 DNA is TGTGCCAGCAGCCCACCTAAAACAAGGACCGGGGAGCTGTTTTTT. This translates into CASSPPKTRTGELFF.

The chain has TRBV9 and TRBJ2-5, with D uncertain. This CDR3 spans 14 amino acids. V was pared by 3 bases and J by 4 bases, with 13 bases between. Germline loops: CDR1 SGDLS, CDR2 YYNGEE. The CDR3 region has the DNA TGTGCCAGCAGCGCGTCACCGGGTGGAGAGACCCAGTACTTC. This gives the protein CASSASPGGETQYF. Full variable domain (remainder filled in from reference TRBV9 and TRBJ2-5): DSGVTQTPKHLITATGQRVTLRCSPRSGDLSVYWYQQSLDQGLQFLIQYYNGEERAKGNILERFSAQQFPDLHSELNLSSLELGDSALYFCASSASPGGETQYFGPGTRLLVL.

This chain links TRBV20-1 with TRBJ2-5; weak D call: TRBD2 (6 bases). The CDR3 totals 13 residues. Germline CDR1 DFQATT, CDR2 SNEGSKA (reference sequence). V shed 0 bases and J shed 5 bases, with 10 bases lying between them. The CDR3 loop reads CSARESGRETQYF. In nucleotides, the CDR3 is TGCAGTGCTAGAGAATCGGGGAGGGAGACCCAGTACTTC.

The chain employs TRBV28 and TRBJ2-7; 12 nucleotides align to TRBD1. The germline V gene has CDR1 MDHEN and CDR2 SYDVKM. CDR3 length: 14 amino acids. The V and J ends lost 4 bases and 6 bases, in that order; junction bases with no gene match: 4. The CDR3: CASSWGQGAFEQYF. In DNA, the CDR3 is TGTGCCAGCAGTTGGGGACAGGGGGCGTTCGAGCAGTACTTC.

This clonotype was seen many times. The rearrangement uses TRBV10-3 and TRBJ2-3, with TRBD1 matching over 9 bases. The CDR3 spans 13 residues. Germline CDR1 is ENHRY and CDR2 is SYGVKD. J gave up 6 bases and V 7 bases, and 5 bases lay outside the gene matches. CDR3 region: CAITDRGGDTQYF. CDR3 coding DNA: TGTGCCATCACGGACAGGGGTGGGGATACGCAGTATTTT.

This chain links TRBV13 with TRBJ2-7; TRBD2 might be the D (5 bases). Germline CDR1 is PRHDT and CDR2 is FYEKMQ (reference sequence). The V and J ends lost 0 bases and 3 bases respectively, with 9 bases between them. The CDR3 contains 14 residues. DNA for the CDR3: TGTGCCAGCAGCTTAGGTGTAGCGCTCTACGAGCAGTACTTC. Amino acid sequence: CASSLGVALYEQYF.

J is TRBJ2-5 and V is TRBV7-2; D not certain. Germline CDR1 SGHTA, CDR2 FQGNSA. V was cut by 4 bases and J by 5 bases, with 14 bases left in between. The CDR3 has 14 residues. In DNA, the CDR3 is TGTGCCAGCAGCTGGACCTCCTTAGGGGAGACCCAGTACTTC. Translated, it gives CASSWTSLGETQYF.

This sequence joins TRBV11-1 and TRBJ2-2; D uncertain. The V end lost 7 bases, the J end lost 6 bases, and 9 bases lay between the germline ends. The CDR3 is made up of 12 amino acids. CDR1 and CDR2 (germline): SGHAT, FQDESV (reference sequence). This chain's CDR3 is CASTPLPGELFF. CDR3 in DNA: TGTGCCAGCACCCCCCTACCCGGGGAGCTGTTTTTT.

The chain is built from TRBV5-1 and TRBJ2-7, with D unclear. CDR3 length equals 15 residues. Trimming took off 0 bases at V and 2 bases at J, with 12 bases between the two ends. Germline V gene data show CDR1 as SGHRS and CDR2 as YFSETQ. CDR3 DNA: TGCGCCAGCAGCTTGGCCCTTGGCGGTACCTACGAGCAGTACTTC. Encoded protein: CASSLALGGTYEQYF. The full variable domain, rest sourced from reference TRBV5-1 and TRBJ2-7, is KAGVTQTPRYLIKTRGQQVTLSCSPISGHRSVSWYQQTPGQGLQFLFEYFSETQRNKGNFPGRFSGRQFSNSRSEMNVSTLELGDSALYLCASSLALGGTYEQYFGPGTRLTVT.

CDR3 protein: CASFAPTPLSYNEQFF. In DNA, the CDR3 is TGTGCCAGCTTTGCCCCGACCCCACTCTCCTACAATGAGCAGTTCTTC. The chain uses TRBV2 and TRBJ2-1; D remains unclear. The CDR3 is 16 residues long. Germline V lookup: CDR1 SNHLY, CDR2 FYNNEI. Trimming removed 8 bases from V and 0 bases from J, with 17 bases in between.

The genes are TRBV4-3 and TRBJ2-2; possibly TRBD1 for D (5 bases). The ends were cut back, 1 base at V and 6 bases at J, with 6 bases in the middle. The germline V gene has CDR1 LGHNA and CDR2 YSLEER. This CDR3 is 13 amino acids long. This CDR3 reads CASSQVQAGELFF. The CDR3 coding sequence is TGCGCCAGCAGCCAAGTACAGGCCGGGGAGCTGTTTTTT.

This chain connects TRBV3-1 to TRBJ2-1; 11 nucleotides agree with TRBD2. Per the germline V gene, CDR1 is LGHDT and CDR2 is YNNKEL (reference sequence). This CDR3 has 17 residues. V lost 1 base and J lost 8; bases outside the gene matches: 10. The CDR3 spells CASSQGATSGGRDEQFF. The CDR3 coding sequence is TGTGCCAGCAGCCAAGGAGCAACTAGCGGGGGAAGGGATGAGCAGTTCTTC.

This clonotype has only a few counts. The rearrangement links TRBV5-1 to TRBJ2-3, with 9 positions matching TRBD1. V dropped 1 base and J dropped 2; count of bases not matched to a gene: 2. Germline V gene sequence: CDR1 SGHRS, CDR2 YFSETQ. CDR3 length equals 15 residues. For the CDR3, the DNA is TGCGCCAGCAGCTTGAACAGGGGGCTCACAGATACGCAGTATTTT. Residues: CASSLNRGLTDTQYF.

This clonotype was detected many times. The chain couples TRBV15 to TRBJ2-2; D is ambiguous. The CDR3 has 13 amino acids. V lost 0 bases, J lost 3 bases, and 2 bases lay in between. CDR1 and CDR2 (germline): LNHNV, YYDKDF (reference sequence). The CDR3 DNA reads TGTGCCACCAGCAGAGATTACACCGGGGAGCTGTTTTTT. It is translated as CATSRDYTGELFF.

In its sample, this clonotype was seen many times. The chain uses TRBV4-2 and TRBJ2-5, with D possibly being TRBD2 (5 bases). Germline-derived CDR1 and CDR2 are LGHNA and YNFKEQ. This CDR3 has 18 residues. V gave up 0 bases and J gave up 4 bases, with 21 bases separating them. CDR3 coding DNA: TGTGCCAGCAGCCAAGATTCCCTCCGGGGTAGCCGGAGAGAGACCCAGTACTTC. Amino acid sequence: CASSQDSLRGSRRETQYF.

This chain uses TRBV27 with TRBJ2-7, with 8 bases identical to TRBD1. CDR3 length: 14 amino acids. J was trimmed by 3 bases and V by 5 bases; bases with no gene match: 6. Germline assignment: CDR1 MNHEY and CDR2 SMNVEV (reference sequence). The CDR3 loop reads CASSTPGQVYEQYF. In DNA form, the CDR3 reads TGTGCCAGCAGTACCCCGGGACAGGTCTACGAGCAGTACTTC.

There are many counts of this clonotype. The J gene is TRBJ2-7, the V gene TRBV5-5; 10 bases map to TRBD1. The CDR3 extends over 14 amino acids. The trim removed 3 bases at V and 4 bases at J, leaving 4 bases unmatched. Germline CDR1 reads SGHKS; CDR2 reads YYEKEE (reference sequence). CDR3 bases: TGTGCCAGCAGCTACCGGGACAGGGGTTACGAGCAGTACTTC. Translation: CASSYRDRGYEQYF.

This clonotype was seen many times. The chain employs TRBV28 and TRBJ1-6; D is unresolved. The germline V and J ends were trimmed by 7 bases and 0 bases, with 13 bases remaining between them. The germline V gene has CDR1 MDHEN and CDR2 SYDVKM. The CDR3 loop spans 16 amino acids. CDR3 loop: CASTPSLSSYNSPLHF. The CDR3 DNA sequence: TGTGCCAGCACCCCGAGTCTCAGCTCCTATAATTCACCCCTCCACTTT. The variable domain in full, completed from reference TRBV28 and TRBJ1-6, reads DVKVTQSSRYLVKRTGEKVFLECVQDMDHENMFWYRQDPGLGLRLIYFSYDVKMKEKGDIPEGYSVSREKKERFSLILESASTNQTSMYLCASTPSLSSYNSPLHFGNGTRLTVT.

The rearrangement uses TRBV25-1 and TRBJ2-1; D is perhaps TRBD2 (5 bases). This CDR3 spans 15 amino acids. Germline V CDR1 and CDR2: MGHDK, SYGVNS. Trimming stripped 4 bases from V and 6 bases from J, with 16 bases between. CDR3 protein: CASSVAGSMANEQFF. CDR3 nucleotide sequence: TGTGCCAGCAGTGTGGCGGGCTCGATGGCCAATGAGCAGTTCTTC.

This clonotype came up many times. The rearrangement uses TRBV5-1 and TRBJ2-3; D is perhaps TRBD2 (6 bases). V gave up 3 bases and J gave up 0 bases, with 8 bases separating them. The CDR3 covers 14 residues. Germline assignment: CDR1 SGHRS and CDR2 YFSETQ. The CDR3 loop is CASSSGTSTDTQYF. In nucleotides, the CDR3 is TGCGCCAGCAGCTCAGGGACTAGCACAGATACGCAGTATTTT. Complete variable domain (other parts from reference TRBV5-1 and TRBJ2-3): KAGVTQTPRYLIKTRGQQVTLSCSPISGHRSVSWYQQTPGQGLQFLFEYFSETQRNKGNFPGRFSGRQFSNSRSEMNVSTLELGDSALYLCASSSGTSTDTQYFGPGTRLTVL.